Listed below are T cell receptor beta chains from one sample, sequenced in a study of Graves' ophthalmopathy and Graves' hyperthyroidism. TCRdb used MiXCR to reprocess the multiplex PCR reads, holding one entry per CDR3 protein. Among some 1.1 million distinct CDR3 sequences, about 38% were seen once, and the ten largest hold over 8.5%. The sequenced material came from peripheral blood or thyroid tissue (not recorded which). The source of these receptors is an adult man with Graves' hyperthyroidism. Both conserved end residues are part of each CDR3. The D gene is left open where the match is weak. Size is omitted from some rows. Given values are once, few, many or a class for expanded clones.

d_call j_call v_call clone_size cdr3_nt cdr3_aa
. TRBJ2-7 TRBV7-9 . TGCGCCAGCAGCCAAGCTACGGGACACCCCTACGAGCAGTACTTC CASSQATGHPYEQYF
. TRBJ1-3 TRBV5-1 many TGCGCCAGCAGCTTGTCGGTGGGTTCTGGAAACACCATATATTTT CASSLSVGSGNTIYF
. TRBJ2-7 TRBV10-3 many TGTGCCATCAGAGGCTCCGGCCGTACCTCCTACGAGCAGTACTTC CAIRGSGRTSYEQYF
. TRBJ1-5 TRBV19 many TGTGCCAGTAGTATAGGGGAACAGGGCAGCAATCAGCCCCAGCATTTT CASSIGEQGSNQPQHF
. TRBJ1-5 TRBV12-3/TRBV12-4 many TGTGCCAGCAGTTTTCCTGGGACGCCCCAGCATTTT CASSFPGTPQHF
TRBD1 TRBJ1-5 TRBV7-9 once TGTGCCAGCAGCTTGGACGGACAGGGGTATCAGCCCCAGCATTTT CASSLDGQGYQPQHF
TRBD1 TRBJ1-4 TRBV19 . TGTGCCAGTAGTATGACAGGGAATAATGAAAAACTGTTTTTT CASSMTGNNEKLFF
TRBD1 TRBJ2-7 TRBV7-9 many TGTGCCAGCAGCTCAGTTAGGGACAGGCCCTACGAGCAGTACTTC CASSSVRDRPYEQYF
TRBD2 TRBJ2-5 TRBV9 many TGTGCCAGCAGCGTAGGACTAGCGGGGGAGACCCAGTACTTC CASSVGLAGETQYF
TRBD1 TRBJ1-4 TRBV19 few TGTGCCAGTAGTATCCCTCGCACAGGGGCAACTAATGAAAAACTGTTTTTT CASSIPRTGATNEKLFF
TRBD1 TRBJ2-7 TRBV6-5 . TGTGCCAGCAGGCAGGGGGCCTGGACCGAGCAGTACTTC CASRQGAWTEQYF
. TRBJ1-1 TRBV29-1 . TGCAGCAGTTTGGCTACAGCGAACACTGAAGCTTTCTTT CSSLATANTEAFF
TRBD1 TRBJ1-4 TRBV10-3 once TGTGCCATCAGTGACCTTGACAGGGGTGAAAAACTGTTTTTT CAISDLDRGEKLFF
. TRBJ2-5 TRBV20-1 many TGCAGTGCTAGACCCCTACTAGGGGGATTCGAGACCCAGTACTTC CSARPLLGGFETQYF
. TRBJ1-2 TRBV7-9 few TGTGCCAGCAGCTTAGGGCCCACACGGTGGTTATATGGCTACACCTTC CASSLGPTRWLYGYTF
. TRBJ1-1 TRBV19 . TGTGCCAGTACCAGGAGCTCTGAAGCTTTCTTT CASTRSSEAFF